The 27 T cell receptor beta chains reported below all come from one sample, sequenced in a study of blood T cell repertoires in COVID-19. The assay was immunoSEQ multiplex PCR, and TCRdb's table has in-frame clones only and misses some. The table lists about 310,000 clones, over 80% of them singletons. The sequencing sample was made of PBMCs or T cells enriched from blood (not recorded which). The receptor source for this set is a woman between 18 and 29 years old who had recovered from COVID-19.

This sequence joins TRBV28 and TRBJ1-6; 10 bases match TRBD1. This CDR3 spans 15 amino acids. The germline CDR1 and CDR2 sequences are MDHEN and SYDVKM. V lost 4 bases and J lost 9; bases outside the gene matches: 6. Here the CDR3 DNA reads TGTGCCAGCAGTTGGGGACAGGGGCTTGGTTCACCCCTCCACTTT. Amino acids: CASSWGQGLGSPLHF.

CDR3 nucleotides: TGTGCCAGCAGCCGCGGACTAGTATTCAACGAGCAGTACTTC. Translated, it gives CASSRGLVFNEQYF. The chain has TRBV7-9 and TRBJ2-7; 7 bases fit TRBD2. V gave up 5 bases and J gave up 5 bases; unmatched junction bases: 9. Germline V CDR1 and CDR2: SEHNR, FQNEAQ (reference sequence). The CDR3 runs 14 residues.

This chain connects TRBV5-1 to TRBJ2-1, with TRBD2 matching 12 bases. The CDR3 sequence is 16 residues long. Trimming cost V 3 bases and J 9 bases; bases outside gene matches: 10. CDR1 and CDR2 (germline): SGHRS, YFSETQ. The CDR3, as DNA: TGCGCCAGCAGCTCCGCCTCGACTAGCGGGAGAACTGAGCAGTTCTTC. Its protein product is CASSSASTSGRTEQFF.

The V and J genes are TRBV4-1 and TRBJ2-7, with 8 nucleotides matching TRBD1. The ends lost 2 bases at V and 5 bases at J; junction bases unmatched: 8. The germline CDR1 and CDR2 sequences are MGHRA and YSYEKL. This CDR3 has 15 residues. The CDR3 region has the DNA TGCGCCAGCAGCCAAAATCCGACAGGGGTCCACGAGCAGTACTTC. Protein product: CASSQNPTGVHEQYF.

CDR3 bases: TGTGCCAGCAGTTTACTAGCGGCCTACAATGAGCAGTTCTTC. Residues: CASSLLAAYNEQFF. The chain carries TRBV27 and TRBJ2-1; 7 bases agree with TRBD2. V was clipped by 2 bases and J by 2 bases; unmatched bases: 0. The CDR3 contains 14 residues. Germline CDR1 MNHEY, CDR2 SMNVEV (reference sequence).

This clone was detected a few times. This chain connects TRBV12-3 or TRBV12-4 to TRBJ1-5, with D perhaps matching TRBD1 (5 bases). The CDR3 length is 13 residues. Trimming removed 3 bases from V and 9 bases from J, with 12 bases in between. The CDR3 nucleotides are TGTGCCAGCAGTTTCCGCGGCGGGGGGCCCCAGCATTTT. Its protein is CASSFRGGGPQHF.

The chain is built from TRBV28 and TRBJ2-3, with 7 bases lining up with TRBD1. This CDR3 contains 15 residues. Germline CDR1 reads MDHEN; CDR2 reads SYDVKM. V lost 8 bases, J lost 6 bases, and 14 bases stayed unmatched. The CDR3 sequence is CASPPDRGRGDTQYF. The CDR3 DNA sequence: TGTGCCAGCCCTCCCGATAGGGGGCGAGGGGATACGCAGTATTTT.

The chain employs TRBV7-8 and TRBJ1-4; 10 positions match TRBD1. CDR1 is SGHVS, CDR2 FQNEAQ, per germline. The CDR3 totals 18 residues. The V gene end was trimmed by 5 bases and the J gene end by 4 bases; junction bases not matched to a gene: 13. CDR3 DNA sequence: TGTGCCAGCAGCCCACAAGCCGGGACAGGGGCCAATAATGAAAAACTGTTTTTT. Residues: CASSPQAGTGANNEKLFF.

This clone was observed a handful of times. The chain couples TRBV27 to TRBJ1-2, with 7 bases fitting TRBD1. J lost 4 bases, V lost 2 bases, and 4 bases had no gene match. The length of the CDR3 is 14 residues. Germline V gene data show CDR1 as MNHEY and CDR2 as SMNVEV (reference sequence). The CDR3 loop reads CASSLGGQPYGYTF. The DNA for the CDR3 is TGTGCCAGCAGTTTAGGGGGACAGCCCTATGGCTACACCTTC.

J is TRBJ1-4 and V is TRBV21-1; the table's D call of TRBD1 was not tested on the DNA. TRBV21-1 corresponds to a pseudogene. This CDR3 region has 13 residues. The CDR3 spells CASRAGRREKLFF. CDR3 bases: TGTGCCAGCCGGGCAGGGCGACGGGAAAAACTGTTTTTT.

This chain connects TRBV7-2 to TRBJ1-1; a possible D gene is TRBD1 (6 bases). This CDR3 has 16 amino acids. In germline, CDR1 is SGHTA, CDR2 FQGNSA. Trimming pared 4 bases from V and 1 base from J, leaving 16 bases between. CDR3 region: CASSWMGRRGNTEAFF. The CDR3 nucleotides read TGTGCCAGCAGCTGGATGGGGCGCAGGGGGAACACTGAAGCTTTCTTT.

In DNA form, the CDR3 reads TGTGCCAGCACCCCGACAGGGAGGAAGTCTGAAGCTTTCTTT. Amino acid sequence: CASTPTGRKSEAFF. The V and J genes are TRBV6-5 and TRBJ1-1; 7 bases map to TRBD1. V trimming: 7 bases; J trimming: 6 bases; junction bases outside the gene matches: 11. The CDR3 has 14 residues. Germline CDR1 and CDR2: MNHEY and SVGAGI.

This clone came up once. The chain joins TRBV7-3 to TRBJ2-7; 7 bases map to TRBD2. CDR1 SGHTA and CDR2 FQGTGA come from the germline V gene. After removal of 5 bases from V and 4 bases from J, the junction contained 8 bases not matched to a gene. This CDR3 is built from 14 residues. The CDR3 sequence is CASSRDGGFYEQYF. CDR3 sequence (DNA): TGTGCCAGCAGCCGGGACGGGGGGTTTTACGAGCAGTACTTC. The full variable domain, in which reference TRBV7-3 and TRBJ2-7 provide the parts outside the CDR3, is GAGVSQTPSNKVTEKGKYVELRCDPISGHTALYWYRQSLGQGPEFLIYFQGTGAADDSGLPNDRFFAVRPEGSVSTLKIQRTERGDSAVYLCASSRDGGFYEQYFGPGTRLTVT.

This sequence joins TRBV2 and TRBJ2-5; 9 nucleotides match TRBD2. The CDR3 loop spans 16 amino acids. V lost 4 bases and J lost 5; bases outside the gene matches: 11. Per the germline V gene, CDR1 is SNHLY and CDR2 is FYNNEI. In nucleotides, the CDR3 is TGTGCCAGCAGTGCGAGACTAGCGGCCAGGAGGGAGACCCAGTACTTC. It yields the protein CASSARLAARRETQYF.

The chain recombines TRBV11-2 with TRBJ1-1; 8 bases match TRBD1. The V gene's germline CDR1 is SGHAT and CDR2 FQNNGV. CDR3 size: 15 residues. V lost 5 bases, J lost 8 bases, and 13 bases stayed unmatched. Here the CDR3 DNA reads TGTGCCAGCAGCCAAACCGCCCGGACAGGGACGGAAGCTTTCTTT. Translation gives CASSQTARTGTEAFF.

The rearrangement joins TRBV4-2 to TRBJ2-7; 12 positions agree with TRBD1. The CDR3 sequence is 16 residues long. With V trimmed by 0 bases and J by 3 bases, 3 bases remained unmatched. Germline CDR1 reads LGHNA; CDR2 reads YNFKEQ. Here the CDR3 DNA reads TGTGCCAGCAGCCAAGAGGGACAGGGGGCTTACTACGAGCAGTACTTC. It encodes CASSQEGQGAYYEQYF.

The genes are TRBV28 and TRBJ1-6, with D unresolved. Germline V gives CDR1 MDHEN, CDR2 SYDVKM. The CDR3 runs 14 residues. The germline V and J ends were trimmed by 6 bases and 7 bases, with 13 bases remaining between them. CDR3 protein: CASRAGMGNSPLHF. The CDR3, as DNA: TGTGCCAGCAGGGCCGGGATGGGGAATTCACCCCTCCACTTT.

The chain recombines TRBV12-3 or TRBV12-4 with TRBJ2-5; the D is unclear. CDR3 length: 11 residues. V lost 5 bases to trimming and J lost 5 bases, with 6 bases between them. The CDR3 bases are TGTGCCAGCAGTCTCGGGGAGACCCAGTACTTC. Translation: CASSLGETQYF.

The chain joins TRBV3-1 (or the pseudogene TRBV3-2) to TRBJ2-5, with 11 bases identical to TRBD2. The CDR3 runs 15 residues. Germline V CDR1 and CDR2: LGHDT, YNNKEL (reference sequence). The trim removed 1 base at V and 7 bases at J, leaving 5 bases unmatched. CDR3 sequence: CASSQAPLAGGTQYF. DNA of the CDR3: TGTGCCAGCAGCCAAGCCCCCCTAGCGGGGGGGACCCAGTACTTC.

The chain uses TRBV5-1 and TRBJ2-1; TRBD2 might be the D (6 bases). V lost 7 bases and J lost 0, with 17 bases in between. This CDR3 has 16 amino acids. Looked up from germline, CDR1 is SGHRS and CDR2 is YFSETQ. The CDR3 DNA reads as TGCGCCAGCCAGGGATCGCTAGCGTCCTCCTACAATGAGCAGTTCTTC. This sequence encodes CASQGSLASSYNEQFF.

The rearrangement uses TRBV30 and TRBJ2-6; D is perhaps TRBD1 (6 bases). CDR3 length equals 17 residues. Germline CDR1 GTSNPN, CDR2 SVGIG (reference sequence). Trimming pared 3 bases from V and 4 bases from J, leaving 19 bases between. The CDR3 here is CAWRRQDSRPGANVLTF. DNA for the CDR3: TGTGCCTGGAGGAGACAGGACTCCCGGCCCGGGGCCAACGTCCTGACTTTC.

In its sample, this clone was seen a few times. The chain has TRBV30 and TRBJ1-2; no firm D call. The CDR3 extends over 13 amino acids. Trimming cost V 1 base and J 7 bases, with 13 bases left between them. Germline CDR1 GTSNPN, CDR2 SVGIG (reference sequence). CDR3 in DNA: TGTGCCTGGAGTGAGGAGCGAGGTTTTGGCTACACCTTC. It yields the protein CAWSEERGFGYTF.

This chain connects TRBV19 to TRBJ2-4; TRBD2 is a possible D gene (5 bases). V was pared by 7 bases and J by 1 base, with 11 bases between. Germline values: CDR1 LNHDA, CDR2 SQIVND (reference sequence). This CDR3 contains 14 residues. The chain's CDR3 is CASMGRSAKNIQYF. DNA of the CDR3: TGTGCCAGTATGGGGAGATCGGCCAAAAACATTCAGTACTTC.

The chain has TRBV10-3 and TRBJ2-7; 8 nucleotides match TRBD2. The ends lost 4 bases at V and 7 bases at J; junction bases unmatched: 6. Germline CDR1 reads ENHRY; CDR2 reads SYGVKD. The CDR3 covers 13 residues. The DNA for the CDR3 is TGTGCCATCAGTGGTGGCGTAGCGGGGGAGCAGTACTTC. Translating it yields CAISGGVAGEQYF.

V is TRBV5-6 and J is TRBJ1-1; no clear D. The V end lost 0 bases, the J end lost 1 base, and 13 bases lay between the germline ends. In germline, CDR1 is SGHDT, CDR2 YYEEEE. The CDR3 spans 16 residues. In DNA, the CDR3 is TGTGCCAGCAGCTTGGCCGGGGTTCACTCGAACACTGAAGCTTTCTTT. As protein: CASSLAGVHSNTEAFF.

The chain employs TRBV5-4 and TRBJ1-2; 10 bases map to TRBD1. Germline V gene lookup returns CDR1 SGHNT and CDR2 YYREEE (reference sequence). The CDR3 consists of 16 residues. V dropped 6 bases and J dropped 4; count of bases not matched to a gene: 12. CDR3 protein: CASTEDRGLLLYGYTF. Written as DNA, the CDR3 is TGTGCCAGCACCGAAGACAGGGGGCTTTTGCTCTATGGCTACACCTTC. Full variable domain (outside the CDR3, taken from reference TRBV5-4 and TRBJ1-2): ETGVTQSPTHLIKTRGQQVTLRCSSQSGHNTVSWYQQALGQGPQFIFQYYREEENGRGNFPPRFSGLQFPNYSSELNVNALELDDSALYLCASTEDRGLLLYGYTFGSGTRLTVV.

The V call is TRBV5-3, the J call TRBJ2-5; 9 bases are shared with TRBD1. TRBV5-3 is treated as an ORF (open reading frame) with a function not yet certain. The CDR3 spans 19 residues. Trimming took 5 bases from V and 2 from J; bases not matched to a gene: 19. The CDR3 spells CARRPRDRDIGFGQETQYF. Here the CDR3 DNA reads TGTGCCAGAAGACCCCGGGACAGGGATATTGGGTTCGGGCAAGAGACCCAGTACTTC.